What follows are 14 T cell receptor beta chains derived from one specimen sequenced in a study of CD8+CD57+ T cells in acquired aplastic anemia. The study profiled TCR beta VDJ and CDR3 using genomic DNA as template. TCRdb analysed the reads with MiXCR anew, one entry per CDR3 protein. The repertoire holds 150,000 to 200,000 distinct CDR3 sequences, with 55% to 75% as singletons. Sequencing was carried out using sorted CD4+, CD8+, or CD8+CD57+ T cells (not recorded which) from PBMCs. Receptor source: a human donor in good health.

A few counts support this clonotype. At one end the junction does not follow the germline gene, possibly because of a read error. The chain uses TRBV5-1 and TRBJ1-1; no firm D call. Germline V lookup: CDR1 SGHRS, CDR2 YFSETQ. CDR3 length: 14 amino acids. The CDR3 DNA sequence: TGTGCCAGCAGCTTGGGGAACCTGAACACTGAAGCTTTCTTT. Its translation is CASSLGNLNTEAFF.

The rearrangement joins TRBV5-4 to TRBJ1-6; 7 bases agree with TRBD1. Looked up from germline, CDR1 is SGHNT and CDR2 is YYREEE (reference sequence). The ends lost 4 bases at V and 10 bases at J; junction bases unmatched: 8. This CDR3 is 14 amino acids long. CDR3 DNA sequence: TGTGCCAGCAGCATCAACAGGGGAGGCTCACCCCTCCACTTT. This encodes CASSINRGGSPLHF.

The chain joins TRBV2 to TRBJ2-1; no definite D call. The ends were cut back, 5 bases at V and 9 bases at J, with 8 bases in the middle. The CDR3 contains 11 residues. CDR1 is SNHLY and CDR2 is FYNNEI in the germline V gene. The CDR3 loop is CASSPSGEQFF. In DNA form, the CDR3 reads TGTGCCAGCAGTCCATCAGGTGAGCAGTTCTTC. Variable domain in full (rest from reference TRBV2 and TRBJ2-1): EPEVTQTPSHQVTQMGQEVILRCVPISNHLYFYWYRQILGQKVEFLVSFYNNEISEKSEIFDDQFSVERPDGSNFTLKIRSTKLEDSAMYFCASSPSGEQFFGPGTRLTVL.

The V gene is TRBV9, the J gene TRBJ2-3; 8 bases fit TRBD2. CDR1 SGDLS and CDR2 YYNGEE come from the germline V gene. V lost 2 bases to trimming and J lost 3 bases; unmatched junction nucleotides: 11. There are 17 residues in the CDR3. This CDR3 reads CASSVGGGQLLTDTQYF. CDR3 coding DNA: TGTGCCAGCAGCGTCGGGGGGGGACAATTGTTGACAGATACGCAGTATTTT.

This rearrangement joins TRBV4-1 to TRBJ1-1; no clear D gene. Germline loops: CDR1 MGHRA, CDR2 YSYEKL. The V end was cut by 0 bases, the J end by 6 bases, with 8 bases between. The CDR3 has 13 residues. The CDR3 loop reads CASSQDWASEAFF. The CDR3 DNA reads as TGCGCCAGCAGCCAAGATTGGGCATCTGAAGCTTTCTTT.

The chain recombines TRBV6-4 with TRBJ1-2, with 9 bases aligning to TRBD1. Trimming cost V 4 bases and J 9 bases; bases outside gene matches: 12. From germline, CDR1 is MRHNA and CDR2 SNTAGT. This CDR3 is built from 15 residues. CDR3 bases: TGTGCCAGCAGTGCCTCAAGAGGAGGGACAGGGAGCTACACCTTC. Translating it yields CASSASRGGTGSYTF.

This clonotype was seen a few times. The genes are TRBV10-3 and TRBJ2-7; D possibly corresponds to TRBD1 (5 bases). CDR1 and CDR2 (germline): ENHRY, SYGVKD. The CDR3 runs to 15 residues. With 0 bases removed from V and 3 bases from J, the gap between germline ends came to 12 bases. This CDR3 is CAISESQEQLYEQYF. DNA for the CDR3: TGTGCCATCAGTGAGTCACAGGAGCAGCTCTACGAGCAGTACTTC.

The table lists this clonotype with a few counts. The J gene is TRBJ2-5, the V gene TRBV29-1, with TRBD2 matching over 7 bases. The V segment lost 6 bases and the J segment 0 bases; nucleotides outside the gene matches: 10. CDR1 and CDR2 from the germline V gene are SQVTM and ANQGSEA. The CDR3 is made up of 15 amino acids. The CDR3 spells CSVARGSGYQETQYF. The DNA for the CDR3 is TGCAGCGTCGCAAGAGGTAGCGGGTACCAAGAGACCCAGTACTTC.

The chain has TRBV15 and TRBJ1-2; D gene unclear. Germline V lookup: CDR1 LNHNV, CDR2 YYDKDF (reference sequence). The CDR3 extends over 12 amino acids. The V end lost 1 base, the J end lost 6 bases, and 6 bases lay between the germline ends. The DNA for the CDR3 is TGTGCCACCAGCAGAGGCGCAGATGGCTACACCTTC. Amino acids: CATSRGADGYTF.

CDR3 in amino acids: CASSLGAGAPVEYF. DNA of the CDR3: TGTGCCAGCAGCTTAGGGGCAGGGGCCCCAGTTGAGTACTTC. This chain joins TRBV13 and TRBJ2-7; D might be TRBD1 (6 bases). This CDR3 has 14 residues. Germline V gene lookup returns CDR1 PRHDT and CDR2 FYEKMQ (reference sequence). V dropped 0 bases and J dropped 11 bases, with 17 bases sitting between them.

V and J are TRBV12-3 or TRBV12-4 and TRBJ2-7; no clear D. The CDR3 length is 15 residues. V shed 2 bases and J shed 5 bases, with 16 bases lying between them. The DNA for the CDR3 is TGTGCCAGCAGTTTACAGGCTACCCCGACCCACGAGCAGTACTTC. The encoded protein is CASSLQATPTHEQYF.

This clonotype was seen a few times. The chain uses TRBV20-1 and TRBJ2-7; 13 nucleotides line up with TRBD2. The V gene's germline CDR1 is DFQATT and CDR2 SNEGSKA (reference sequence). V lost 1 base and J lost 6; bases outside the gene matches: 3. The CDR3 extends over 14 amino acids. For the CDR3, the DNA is TGCAGTGCTAGAGGGACTAGCGGGAGTATCGAGCAGTACTTC. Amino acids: CSARGTSGSIEQYF.

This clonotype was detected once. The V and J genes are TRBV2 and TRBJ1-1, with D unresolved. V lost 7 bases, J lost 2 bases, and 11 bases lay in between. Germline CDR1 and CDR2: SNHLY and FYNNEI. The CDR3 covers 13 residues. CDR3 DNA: TGTGCCAGCACCGAGGAAGCCAACACTGAAGCTTTCTTT. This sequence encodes CASTEEANTEAFF.

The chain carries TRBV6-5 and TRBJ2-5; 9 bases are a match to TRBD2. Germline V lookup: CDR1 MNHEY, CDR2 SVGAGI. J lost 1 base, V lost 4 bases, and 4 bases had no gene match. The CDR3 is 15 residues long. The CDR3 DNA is TGTGCCAGCAGTTGGGCGGGAGGGCCCCAAGAGACCCAGTACTTC. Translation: CASSWAGGPQETQYF.